The source of this TCR beta chain is a study of shared clonotypes between healthy human individuals. At the deep level, the assay was run. Unsorted PBMC DNA went through sequencing on ten immunoSEQ deep assay plates. The protocol was immunoSEQ multiplex PCR, while the TCRdb copy is restricted to in-frame clones and leaves out a portion. The sample lists about 490,000 clones; around 85% were seen once. The CDR3 length is 16 residues. V gene TRBV12-2 combines with J gene TRBJ2-7; TRBD2, as called in the table, went unchecked against the DNA. TRBV12-2 represents a pseudogene. The receptor was derived from a middle-aged woman in good health. Some clones in this sample may be carry-over from other donors' samples. Material: PBMCs. This CDR3 is CASRLAIGGRSYEQYF. The CDR3 bases are TGTGCAAGTCGCTTAGCGATCGGCGGGAGATCCTACGAGCAGTACTTC.